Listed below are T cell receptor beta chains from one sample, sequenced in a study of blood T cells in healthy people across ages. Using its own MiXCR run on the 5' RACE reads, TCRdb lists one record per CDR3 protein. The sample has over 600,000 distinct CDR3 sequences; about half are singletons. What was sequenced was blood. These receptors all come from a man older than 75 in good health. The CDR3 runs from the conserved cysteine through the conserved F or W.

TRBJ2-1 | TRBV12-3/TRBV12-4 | CASSQLERYNEQFF
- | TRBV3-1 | CASSLFSGRAYNEQYF
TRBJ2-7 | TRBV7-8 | CASSLSLVNYEQYF
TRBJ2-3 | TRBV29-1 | CSVAQAPDTQYF
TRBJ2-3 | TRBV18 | CASSPSGTDTQYF
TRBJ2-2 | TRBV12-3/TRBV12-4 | CASSGVAVNTGELFF
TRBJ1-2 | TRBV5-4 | CASSRTGTGGLYGYTF
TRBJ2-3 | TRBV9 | CASSVGILAPDTQYF
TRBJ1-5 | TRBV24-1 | CATSSLNSNQPQHF
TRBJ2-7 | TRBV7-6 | CASSLAHGGPYEQYF
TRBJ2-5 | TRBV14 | CASSPLSLETQYF
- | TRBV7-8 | CASSVPGTSDRSSYNEQYF
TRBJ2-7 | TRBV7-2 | CASSRFLAGYEQYF
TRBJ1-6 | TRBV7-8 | CASSPTGTAWNSPLHF
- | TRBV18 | CASSQRDYEQYF